The sequence of this TCR beta chain was determined in a study of tumor-infiltrating lymphocytes in primary liver carcinoma (dated by TCRdb to 2017 to 2019). As for the study more broadly: Five patients with histopathologically diagnosed primary liver carcinoma underwent surgical resection in China between November 2015 and March 2016. Of the five patients, three men and two women aged 30 to 69 years, four had hepatocellular carcinoma and one had combined HCC and intrahepatic cholangiocarcinoma. Tumors of the five patients were stage T1-T3 N0M0 with maximum diameters of roughly 4 to 10 cm. Each sample produced roughly 3.5 to 8 million productive TCRbeta reads, and read depth showed no significant difference between tissue types. The study combined TCRbeta repertoire sequencing, expression microarrays and whole-exome sequencing across five regions of each liver tumor, with adjacent normal tissue and blood. TCRbeta repertoire sequencing covered about 35 specimens from 5 patients: around 25 tumor regions, 5 adjacent noncancerous liver tissues and 5 peripheral blood samples. Repertoires from technical replicates were highly reproducible, with mean shared-clone rates roughly 0.87 and correlation coefficients above 0.95.

To note about this clonotype: There is no known antigen for this receptor. No base-level quality is on record; no much larger clone is a single base apart.

Relative to germline, V is 6 bases shorter and J is 12 bases shorter, with 20 bases between their ends. There are 13 amino acids in the CDR3, from cysteine to phenylalanine inclusive. The CDR3 DNA has 39 bases and is translated from base 1. CDR1 and CDR2 are read off the germline V gene as SGHAT and FQNNGV. RNA from unsorted whole blood was extracted with TRIzol reagent, and germline DNA was obtained with the DNeasy Blood & Tissue kit. At the time of sampling, the patients were treatment-naive and had chronic HBV infection. About 3.6 milliliters of peripheral blood were collected into K2EDTA tubes before surgery. Overall results and qualifications from the work: Consistent with antigen-driven expansion, pairs of tumor regions showed higher repertoire overlap (mean about 36%) than either tumor-adjacent pairs (approximately 17%) or tumor-blood pairs (about 14%). Comparison of CD4+ and CD8+ T cell repertoires was precluded by the use of bulk unsorted samples. The study included only a few patients, and the authors note findings should be validated in a larger study. The top 250 clones accounted for a significantly greater share of the repertoire in tumors than in blood (p = 0.039). Only the TCR beta chain was sequenced, which likely underestimates true repertoire diversity because unpaired alpha chains were not captured.

Using a constant-region primer and ProtoScript II reverse transcriptase, TCRbeta-specific cDNA was reverse-transcribed from around 500 ng total RNA. TCRbeta libraries were built with three nested multiplex PCR rounds, a slightly modified ARM-PCR procedure. Multiplex TRBV1-TRBV30 forward primers and a Cbeta reverse primer were used in the first two PCR rounds, each of which was run for around 10 cycles. Sample barcodes and Illumina adapters were added in a final 25-cycle PCR using Deep VentR polymerase. Before sequencing, amplicons of 200-500 bp were gel-purified using a QIAquick gel extraction kit. The TCRbeta amplicons were sequenced with 250-bp paired-end reads on an Illumina HiSeq 2500. Concerning the study's data processing: To recover full CDR3 sequences, reads were quality-trimmed using Trimmomatic v0.33 and paired reads were then merged using FLASH v1.2.11. MiGEC v1.2.1b assigned V, D and J germline segments to the rearranged TCRbeta sequences. Clonotype statistics and Shannon-Wiener diversity indices were computed with VDJtools v1.0.0. Except for diversity analysis, only each sample's 250 most abundant clonotypes were used in subsequent analyses to reduce sampling bias. Using fastp trimming at Q25 and MiXCR clonotype assembly, TCRdb reanalyzed the public sequencing data and kept in-frame beta chains. Each entry merges the rows of one CDR3 protein and shows their most common DNA and genes. TCRdb's processing, not the study's, gives the V and J calls here. Counted in this sample were about 180,000 distinct CDR3 sequences; 50% to 75% of them appeared once. The ten largest clones represent approximately 65% of the sample.

The sequenced material came from peripheral blood. This chain joins TRBV11-2 to TRBJ1-2; TRBD1 could be the D gene, as 6 bases match. This TCR was recovered from a man in his forties with primary liver carcinoma and hepatitis B virus infection. The nucleotide sequence is TGTGCCAGCAGATACGGGGCAGGGGATAAGAACACCTTC. It codes for CASRYGAGDKNTF.